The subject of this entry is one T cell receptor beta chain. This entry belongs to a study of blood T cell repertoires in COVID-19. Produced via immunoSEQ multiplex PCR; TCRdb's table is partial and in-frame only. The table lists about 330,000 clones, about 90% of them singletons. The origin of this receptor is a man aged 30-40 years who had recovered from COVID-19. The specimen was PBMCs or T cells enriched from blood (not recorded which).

The CDR3 here is CASSEGTGGGQPQHF. CDR3 in DNA: TGTGCCAGCAGTGAAGGGACAGGAGGAGGTCAGCCCCAGCATTTT. The chain combines TRBV6-1 with TRBJ1-5, with 7 bases aligning to TRBD1. The V segment lost 1 base and the J segment 6 bases; nucleotides outside the gene matches: 6. The CDR3 runs to 15 residues. CDR1 is MNHNS, CDR2 SASEGT, per germline.